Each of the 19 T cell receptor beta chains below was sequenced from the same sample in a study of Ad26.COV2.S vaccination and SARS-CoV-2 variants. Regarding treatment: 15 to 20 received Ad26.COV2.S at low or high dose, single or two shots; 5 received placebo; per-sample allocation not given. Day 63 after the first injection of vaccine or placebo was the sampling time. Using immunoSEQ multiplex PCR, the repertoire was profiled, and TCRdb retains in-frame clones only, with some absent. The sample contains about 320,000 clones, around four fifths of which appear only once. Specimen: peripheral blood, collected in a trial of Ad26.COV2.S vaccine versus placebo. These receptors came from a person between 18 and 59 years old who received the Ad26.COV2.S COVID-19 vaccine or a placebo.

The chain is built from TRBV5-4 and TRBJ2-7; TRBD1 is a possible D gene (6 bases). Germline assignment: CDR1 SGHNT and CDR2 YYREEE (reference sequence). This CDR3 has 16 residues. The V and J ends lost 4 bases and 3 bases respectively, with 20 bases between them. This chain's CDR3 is CASSTRNRDNLYEQYF. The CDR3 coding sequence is TGTGCCAGCAGCACCCGCAACCGGGACAACCTCTACGAGCAGTACTTC.

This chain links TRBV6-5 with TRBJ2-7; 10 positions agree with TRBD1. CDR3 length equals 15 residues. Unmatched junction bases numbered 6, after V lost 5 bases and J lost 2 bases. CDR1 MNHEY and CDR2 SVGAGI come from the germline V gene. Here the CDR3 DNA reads TGTGCCAGCAGTCAGGCCGGGACAGGGGCCTACGAGCAGTACTTC. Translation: CASSQAGTGAYEQYF.

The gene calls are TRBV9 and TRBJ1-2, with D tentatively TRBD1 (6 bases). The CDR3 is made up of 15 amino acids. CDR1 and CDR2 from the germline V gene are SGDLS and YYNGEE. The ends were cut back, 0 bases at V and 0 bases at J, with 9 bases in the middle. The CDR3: CASSVAGAANYGYTF. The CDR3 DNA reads TGTGCCAGCAGCGTAGCGGGGGCAGCTAACTATGGCTACACCTTC.

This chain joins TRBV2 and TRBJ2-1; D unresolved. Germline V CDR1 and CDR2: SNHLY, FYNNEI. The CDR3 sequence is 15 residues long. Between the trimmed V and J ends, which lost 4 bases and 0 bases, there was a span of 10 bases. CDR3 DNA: TGTGCCAGCAGTGTAAGTTCACGCTCCTACAATGAGCAGTTCTTC. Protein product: CASSVSSRSYNEQFF.

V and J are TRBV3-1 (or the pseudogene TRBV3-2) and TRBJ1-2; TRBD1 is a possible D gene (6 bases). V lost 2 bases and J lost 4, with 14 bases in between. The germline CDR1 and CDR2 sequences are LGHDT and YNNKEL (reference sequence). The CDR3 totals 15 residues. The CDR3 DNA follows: TGTGCCAGCAGCCAACGACACACAGGGCTCTATGGCTACACCTTC. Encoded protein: CASSQRHTGLYGYTF.

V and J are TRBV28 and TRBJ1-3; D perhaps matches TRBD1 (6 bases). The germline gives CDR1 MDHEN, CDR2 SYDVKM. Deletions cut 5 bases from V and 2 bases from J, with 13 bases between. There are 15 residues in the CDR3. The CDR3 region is CASSQQGRAGNTIYF. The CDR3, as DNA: TGTGCCAGCAGTCAACAGGGAAGAGCTGGAAACACCATATATTTT.

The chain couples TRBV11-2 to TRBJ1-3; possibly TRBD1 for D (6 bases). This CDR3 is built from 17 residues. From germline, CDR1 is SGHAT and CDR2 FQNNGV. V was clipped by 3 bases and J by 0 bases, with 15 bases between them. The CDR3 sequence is CASSLNDRPLSGNTIYF. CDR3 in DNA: TGTGCCAGCAGCTTGAACGACAGGCCCCTCTCTGGAAACACCATATATTTT.

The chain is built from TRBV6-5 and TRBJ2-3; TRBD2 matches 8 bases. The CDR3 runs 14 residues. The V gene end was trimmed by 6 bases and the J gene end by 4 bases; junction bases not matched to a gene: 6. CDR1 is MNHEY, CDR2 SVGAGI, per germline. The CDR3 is CASSRGGIADTQYF. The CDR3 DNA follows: TGTGCCAGCAGCCGGGGGGGGATCGCAGATACGCAGTATTTT.

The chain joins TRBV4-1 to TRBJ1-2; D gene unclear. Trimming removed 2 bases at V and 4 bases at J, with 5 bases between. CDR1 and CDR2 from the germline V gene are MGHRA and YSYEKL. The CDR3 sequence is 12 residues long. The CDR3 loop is CASSQPSYGYTF. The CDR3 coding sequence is TGCGCCAGCAGCCAACCCTCCTATGGCTACACCTTC.

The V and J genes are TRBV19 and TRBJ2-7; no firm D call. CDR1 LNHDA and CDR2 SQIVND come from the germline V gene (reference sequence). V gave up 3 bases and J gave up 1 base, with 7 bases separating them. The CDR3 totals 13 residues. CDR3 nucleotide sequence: TGTGCCAGTAGTATTCCCAGGTCCTACGAGCAGTACTTC. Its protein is CASSIPRSYEQYF.

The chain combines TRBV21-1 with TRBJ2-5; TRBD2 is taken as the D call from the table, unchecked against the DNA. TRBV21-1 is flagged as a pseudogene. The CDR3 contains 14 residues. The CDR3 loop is CASSPQRVGETQYF. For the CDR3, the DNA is TGTGCCAGCAGCCCCCAGCGGGTGGGAGAGACCCAGTACTTC.

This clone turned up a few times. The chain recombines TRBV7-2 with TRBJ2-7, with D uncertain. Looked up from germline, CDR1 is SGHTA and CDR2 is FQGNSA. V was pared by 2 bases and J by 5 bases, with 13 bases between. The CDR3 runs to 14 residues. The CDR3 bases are TGTGCCAGCAGCTTACGGCCTGCTCAGCACGAGCAGTACTTC. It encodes CASSLRPAQHEQYF.

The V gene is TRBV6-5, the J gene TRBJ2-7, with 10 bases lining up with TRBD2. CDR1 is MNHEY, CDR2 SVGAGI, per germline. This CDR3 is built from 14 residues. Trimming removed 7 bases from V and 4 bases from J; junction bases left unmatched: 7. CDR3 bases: TGTGCCAGCACCTCAGCGGGGGGGCGGTACGAGCAGTACTTC. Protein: CASTSAGGRYEQYF.

The CDR3 protein is CASSHKEGGKQETQYF. The CDR3 DNA sequence: TGTGCCAGCAGCCACAAAGAGGGAGGGAAACAAGAGACCCAGTACTTC. V and J are TRBV4-2 and TRBJ2-5; TRBD2 agrees at 7 bases. The V and J ends lost 3 bases and 2 bases, in that order; junction bases with no gene match: 9. CDR3 length: 16 amino acids. Germline CDR1 LGHNA, CDR2 YNFKEQ.

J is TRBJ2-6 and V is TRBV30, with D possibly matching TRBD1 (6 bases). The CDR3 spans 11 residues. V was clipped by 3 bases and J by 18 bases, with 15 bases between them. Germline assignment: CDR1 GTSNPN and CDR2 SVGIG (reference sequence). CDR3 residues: CAWSATTGPTF. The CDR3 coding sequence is TGTGCCTGGAGCGCTACGACAGGACCGACTTTC. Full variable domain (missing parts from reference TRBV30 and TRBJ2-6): SQTIHQWPATLVQPVGSPLSLECTVEGTSNPNLYWYRQAAGRGLQLLFYSVGIGQISSEVPQNLSASRPQDRQFILSSKKLLLSDSGFYLCAWSATTGPTFGAGSRLTVL.

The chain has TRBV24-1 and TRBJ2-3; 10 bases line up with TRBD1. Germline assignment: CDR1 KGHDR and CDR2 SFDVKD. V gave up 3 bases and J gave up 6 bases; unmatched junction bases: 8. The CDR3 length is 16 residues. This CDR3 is CATSDPGQGSSDTQYF. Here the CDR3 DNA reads TGTGCCACCAGTGATCCGGGACAGGGGTCCTCGGATACGCAGTATTTT.

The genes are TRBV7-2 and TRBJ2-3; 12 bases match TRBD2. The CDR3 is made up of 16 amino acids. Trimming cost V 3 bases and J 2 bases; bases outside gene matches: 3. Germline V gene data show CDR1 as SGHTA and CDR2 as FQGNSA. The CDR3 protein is CASSFTSGGTTDTQYF. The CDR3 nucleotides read TGTGCCAGCAGCTTTACTAGCGGGGGGACCACAGATACGCAGTATTTT.

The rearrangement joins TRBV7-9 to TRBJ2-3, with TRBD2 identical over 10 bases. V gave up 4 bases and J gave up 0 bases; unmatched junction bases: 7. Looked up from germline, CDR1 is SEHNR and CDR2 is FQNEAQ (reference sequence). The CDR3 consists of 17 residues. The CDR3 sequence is CASSSKTSGASTDTQYF. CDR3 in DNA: TGTGCCAGCAGCTCCAAAACTAGCGGGGCTAGCACAGATACGCAGTATTTT.

CDR3 protein: CASSSGNEETQYF. Here the CDR3 DNA reads TGTGCCAGCAGTTCCGGGAACGAGGAGACCCAGTACTTC. This rearrangement joins TRBV6-5 to TRBJ2-5; perhaps TRBD2 as D (5 bases). Looked up from germline, CDR1 is MNHEY and CDR2 is SVGAGI. CDR3 length: 13 amino acids. The V end lost 4 bases, the J end lost 5 bases, and 11 bases lay between the germline ends.